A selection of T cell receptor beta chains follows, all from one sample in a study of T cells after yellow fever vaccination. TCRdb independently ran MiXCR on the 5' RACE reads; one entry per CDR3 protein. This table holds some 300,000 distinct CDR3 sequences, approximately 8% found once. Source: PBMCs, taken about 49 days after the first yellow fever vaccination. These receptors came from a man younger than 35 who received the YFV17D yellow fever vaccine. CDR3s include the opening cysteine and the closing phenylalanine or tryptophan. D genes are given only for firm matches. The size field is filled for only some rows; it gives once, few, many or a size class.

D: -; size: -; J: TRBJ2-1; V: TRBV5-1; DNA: TGCGCCAGCAGCCGCGTTGGGGGGCCCTACAATGAGCAGTTCTTC; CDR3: CASSRVGGPYNEQFF
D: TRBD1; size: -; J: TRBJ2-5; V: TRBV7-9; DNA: TGTGCCAGCAGCTCTCCTGGGGCAGGGGGAGAGACCCAGTACTTC; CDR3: CASSSPGAGGETQYF
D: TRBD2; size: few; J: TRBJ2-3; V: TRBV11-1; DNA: TGTGCCAGCAGCGACCTTAGAACGACTAGCGGCGACACAGATACGCAGTATTTT; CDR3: CASSDLRTTSGDTDTQYF
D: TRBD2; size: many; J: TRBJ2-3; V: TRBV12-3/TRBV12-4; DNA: TGTGCCAGCAGGGGGGGGGCAGATACGCAGTATTTT; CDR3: CASRGGADTQYF
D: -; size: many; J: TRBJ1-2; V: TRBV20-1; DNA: TGCAGTGCTAGGCCCAGAGACTATGGCTACACCTTC; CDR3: CSARPRDYGYTF
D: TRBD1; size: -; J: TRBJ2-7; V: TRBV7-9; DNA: TGTGCCAGCAGCAAACCCCCGGGACAGAAAGGTTCCTACGAGCAGTACTTC; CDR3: CASSKPPGQKGSYEQYF
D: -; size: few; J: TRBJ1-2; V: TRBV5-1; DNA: TGCGCCAGCAGCTTGGCAGGTGAAAACTATGGCTACACCTTC; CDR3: CASSLAGENYGYTF
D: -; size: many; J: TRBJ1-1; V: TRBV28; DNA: TGTGCCAGCAGCCCCGGGACTGAAGCTTTCTTT; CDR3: CASSPGTEAFF
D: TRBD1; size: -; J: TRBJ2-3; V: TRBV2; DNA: TGTGCCAGCAGTAAGGACAGGGGAGCCTCTGATACGCAGTATTTT; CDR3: CASSKDRGASDTQYF
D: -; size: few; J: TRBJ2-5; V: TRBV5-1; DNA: TGCGCCAGCAGCTTGGGGGCAAACTCCCAAGAGACCCAGTACTTC; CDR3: CASSLGANSQETQYF
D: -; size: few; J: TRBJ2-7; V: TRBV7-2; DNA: TGTGCCAGCAGCTTCTTGGGCGGAACCTACGAGCAGTACTTC; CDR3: CASSFLGGTYEQYF
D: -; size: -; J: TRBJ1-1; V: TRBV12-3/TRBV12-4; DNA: TGTGCCAGCAGTTTAATGGGGGGGATGAACACTGAAGCTTTCTTT; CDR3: CASSLMGGMNTEAFF
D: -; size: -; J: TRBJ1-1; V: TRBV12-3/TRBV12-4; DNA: TGTGCCAGCAGTTTACGGCAGGTCGAAGCTTTCTTT; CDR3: CASSLRQVEAFF
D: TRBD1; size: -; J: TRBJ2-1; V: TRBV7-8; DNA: TGTGCCAGCAGCAGGGGACAGGACCATGAGCAGTTCTTC; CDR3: CASSRGQDHEQFF
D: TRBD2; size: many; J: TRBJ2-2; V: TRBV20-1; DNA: TGCAGTGCACGGGGACTAGCGGGGGTAGGCGGGGAGCTGTTTTTT; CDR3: CSARGLAGVGGELFF
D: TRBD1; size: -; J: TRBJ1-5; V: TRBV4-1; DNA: TGCGCCAGCAGCCGCGCTCCAGGGGGTAATCAGCCCCAGCATTTT; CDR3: CASSRAPGGNQPQHF
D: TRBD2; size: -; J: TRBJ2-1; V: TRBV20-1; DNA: TGCAGTGCTAGAGTAGCGGGGGGGCCGTCCTTCTACAATGAGCAGTTCTTC; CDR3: CSARVAGGPSFYNEQFF
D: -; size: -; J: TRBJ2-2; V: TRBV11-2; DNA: TGTGCCAGCAGCTTAGGGCTGTTCAACACCGGGGAGCTGTTTTTT; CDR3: CASSLGLFNTGELFF
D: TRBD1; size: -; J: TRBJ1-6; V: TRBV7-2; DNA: TGTGCCAGCAGCTTACAGGGGGCTAATTCACCCCTCCACTTT; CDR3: CASSLQGANSPLHF
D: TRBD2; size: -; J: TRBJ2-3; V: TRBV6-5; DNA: TGTGCCAGCAGTTTCCAGGGACTAGCGGCTAGCACAGATACGCAGTATTTT; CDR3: CASSFQGLAASTDTQYF
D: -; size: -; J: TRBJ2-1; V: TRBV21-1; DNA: TGTGCCAGCAGCACCTCCCCAGCGGGAGAAGAGCAGTTCTTC; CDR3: CASSTSPAGEEQFF
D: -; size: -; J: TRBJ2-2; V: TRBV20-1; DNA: TGCAGTGCTAGAGATAAAGGGGACACCGGGGAGCTGTTTTTT; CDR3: CSARDKGDTGELFF
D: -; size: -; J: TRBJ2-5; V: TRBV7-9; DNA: TGTGCCAGCAGTACCGCTACGGGGTACCAAGAGACCCAGTACTTC; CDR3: CASSTATGYQETQYF
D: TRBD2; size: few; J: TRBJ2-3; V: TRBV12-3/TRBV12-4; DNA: TGTGCCAGCAGTTTTGGTAGCGGGAGCACAGATACGCAGTATTTT; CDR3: CASSFGSGSTDTQYF
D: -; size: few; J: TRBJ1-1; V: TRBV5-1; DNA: TGCGCCAGCAGCACCTCCGGGAGACAGGTTAGATCGAACACTGAAGCTTTCTTT; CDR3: CASSTSGRQVRSNTEAFF
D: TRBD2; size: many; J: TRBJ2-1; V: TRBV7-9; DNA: TGTGCCAGCAGCGGCGGGGGAAGCAGTTACAATGAGCAGTTCTTC; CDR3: CASSGGGSSYNEQFF
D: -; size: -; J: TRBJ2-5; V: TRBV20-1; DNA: TGCAGTGCTAGAGTGGCAACTCAAGAGATCCAGTACTTC; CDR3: CSARVATQEIQYF
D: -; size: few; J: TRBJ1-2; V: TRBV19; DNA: TGTGCCAGTAGTAGGGTTAACTATGGCTACACCTTC; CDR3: CASSRVNYGYTF
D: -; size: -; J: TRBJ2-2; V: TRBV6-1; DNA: TGTGCCAGCAGTGAAGCGAGACTAGGGGCCGGGGAGCTGTTTTTT; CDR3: CASSEARLGAGELFF
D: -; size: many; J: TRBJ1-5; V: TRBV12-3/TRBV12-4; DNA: TGTGCCAGCAGTTCCGGGACCCAAGGGAGGCATTTT; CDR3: CASSSGTQGRHF
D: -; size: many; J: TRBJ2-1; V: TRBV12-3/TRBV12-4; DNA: TGTGCCAGCAGTTCGCGACAGGGAGGATACAATGAGCAGTTCTTC; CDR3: CASSSRQGGYNEQFF
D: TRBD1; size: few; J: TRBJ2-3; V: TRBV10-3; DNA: TGTGCCATCAGTATGGGACAGGGTAGGGGAGATACGCAGTATTTT; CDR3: CAISMGQGRGDTQYF
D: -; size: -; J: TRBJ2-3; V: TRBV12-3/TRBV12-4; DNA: TGTGCCAGCAGTTCGATTGGGGGGGCACGAGATACGCAGTATTTT; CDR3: CASSSIGGARDTQYF
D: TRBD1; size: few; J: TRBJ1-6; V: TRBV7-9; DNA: TGTGCCAGCAGCTTATGGACAGGGAAAACCTATAATTCACCCCTCCACTTT; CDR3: CASSLWTGKTYNSPLHF
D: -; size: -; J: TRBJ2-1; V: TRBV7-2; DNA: TGTGCCAGCAGCTCCCTGGGGAGAATCAGCTCCTACAATGAGCAGTTCTTC; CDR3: CASSSLGRISSYNEQFF
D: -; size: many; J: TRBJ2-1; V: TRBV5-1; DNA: TGCGCCAGCAGCTTGGTCACAGGGAAAGAAGGGGTGGAGCAGTTCTTC; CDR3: CASSLVTGKEGVEQFF
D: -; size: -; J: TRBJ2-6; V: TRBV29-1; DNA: TGCAGCGTGTCAGACTCTGGGGCCAACGTCCTGACTTTC; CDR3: CSVSDSGANVLTF
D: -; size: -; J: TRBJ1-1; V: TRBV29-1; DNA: TGCAGCGTTGGGGGGAGAGGGACTGAAGCTTTCTTT; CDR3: CSVGGRGTEAFF
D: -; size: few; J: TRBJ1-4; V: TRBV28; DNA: TGTGCCAGCAGTTCATCGGGGGGCAATGAAAAACTGTTTTTT; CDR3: CASSSSGGNEKLFF
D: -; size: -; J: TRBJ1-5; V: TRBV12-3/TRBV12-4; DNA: TGTGCCAGCAGTTTGAACAGAGAGGGGAATCAGCCCCAGCATTTT; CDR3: CASSLNREGNQPQHF
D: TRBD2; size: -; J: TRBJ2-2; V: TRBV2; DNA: TGTGCCAGCAGGGTACCCGGGACTATTAACACCGGGGAGCTGTTTTTT; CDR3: CASRVPGTINTGELFF
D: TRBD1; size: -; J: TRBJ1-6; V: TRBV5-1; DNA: TGCGCCAGCAGCTTCGGGGACAGGGGAGATAATTCACCCCTCCACTTT; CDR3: CASSFGDRGDNSPLHF
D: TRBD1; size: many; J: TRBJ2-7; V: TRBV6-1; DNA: TGTGCCAGCCTCCTACAGGGGAACGAGCAGTACTTC; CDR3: CASLLQGNEQYF
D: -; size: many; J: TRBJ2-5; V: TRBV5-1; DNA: TGCGCCAGCAGCTCAGCCCCCGGTGGTGGGTATCAAGAGACCCAGTACTTC; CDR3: CASSSAPGGGYQETQYF
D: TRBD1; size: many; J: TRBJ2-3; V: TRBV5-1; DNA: TGCGCCAGCAGCACCTACCCCGGGACAGGGGGCACAGATACGCAGTATTTT; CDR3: CASSTYPGTGGTDTQYF
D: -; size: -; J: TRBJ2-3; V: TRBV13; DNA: TGTGCCAGCAGCTCCAGCAGGAGCACAGATACGCAGTATTTT; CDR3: CASSSSRSTDTQYF
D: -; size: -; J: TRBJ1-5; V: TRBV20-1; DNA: TGCAGTGCCGACGGGAGGAACCAGCCCCAGCATTTT; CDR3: CSADGRNQPQHF
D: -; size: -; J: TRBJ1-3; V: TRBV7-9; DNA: TGTGCCAGCAGCTTAAACCCGAGAGCCTCTGGAAACACCATATATTTT; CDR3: CASSLNPRASGNTIYF
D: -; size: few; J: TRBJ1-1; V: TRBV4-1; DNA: TGCGCCAGCAGCCAAGATACATCGGGGGCCGATGAAGCTTTCTTT; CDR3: CASSQDTSGADEAFF